This TCR beta chain was retrieved from a study of blood T cell repertoires in COVID-19. Study-wide background: Samples representing acute and convalescent COVID-19 were sourced from the United States, Italy and Spain.

The junction had 5 bases not matched to a gene; V was cut back by 5 bases and J by 8 bases. The V gene's germline CDR1 is LGHDT and CDR2 YNNKEL (reference sequence). The CDR3 sequence is 13 residues long. Authors' processing steps: Using reference gene primer amplification, nucleated cell counts were estimated. Data came from immunoSEQ multiplex PCR; TCRdb stores just in-frame clones and leaves some out. The D gene and trimming were derived from the DNA, and the V and J assignments and clone size from that table. Here the sample spans 150,000 to 200,000 clones, more than 75% being singletons. Ages ranged from 18 to 89 years, with residence in about two dozen US areas. Donors were grouped by their self-reported clinical history.

The sample taken for sequencing was PBMCs or T cells enriched from blood (not recorded which). V usage is TRBV3-1 (or the pseudogene TRBV3-2) and J usage is TRBJ1-5; 8 nucleotides match TRBD1. This TCR derives from a woman in her fifties or sixties with acute COVID-19. CDR3 in amino acids: CASSFDRGEPQHF. CDR3 coding DNA: TGTGCCAGCAGCTTTGACAGGGGTGAGCCCCAGCATTTT.